This TCR beta chain derives from a study of shared clonotypes between healthy human individuals. The healthy adult donors were HIV-negative and reported no recent acute infections or vaccinations. About this clone itself: The sample has other DNA sequences that encode this CDR3 too.

Assay: immunoSEQ multiplex PCR; the TCRdb copy retains only in-frame clones and omits some. The sample includes 2 million to 2.5 million clones, 80% to 95% of them seen just once. The CDR3 runs to 11 residues. Trimming left V 6 bases short and J 2 bases short, with 8 bases between. Germline V lookup: CDR1 SQVTM, CDR2 ANQGSEA. The clonotype comes from a man between 18 and 29 years old in good health. Some clones in this sample may be carry-over from other donors' samples. Sequencing was carried out using naive CD4+ T cells from PBMCs. Specified subset: CD45RA+ positively selected. The chain has TRBV29-1 and TRBJ2-7; D not resolved. The CDR3 sequence is CSVGSTYEQYF. The CDR3 DNA reads TGCAGCGTCGGGTCGACCTACGAGCAGTACTTC.